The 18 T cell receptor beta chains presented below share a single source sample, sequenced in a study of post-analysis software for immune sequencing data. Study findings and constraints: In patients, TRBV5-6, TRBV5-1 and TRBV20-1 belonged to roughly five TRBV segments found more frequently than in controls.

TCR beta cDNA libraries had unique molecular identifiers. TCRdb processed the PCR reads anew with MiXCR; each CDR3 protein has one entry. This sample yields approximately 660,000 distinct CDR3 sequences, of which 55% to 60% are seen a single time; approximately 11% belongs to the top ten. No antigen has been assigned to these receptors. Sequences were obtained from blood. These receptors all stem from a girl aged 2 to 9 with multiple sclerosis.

The CDR3 spells CASSLALDSGANVLTF. The CDR3 DNA reads TGCGCCAGCAGCTTGGCCCTAGACTCTGGGGCCAACGTCCTGACTTTC. The V gene is TRBV5-1, the J gene TRBJ2-6; D not resolved. V lost 0 bases and J lost 0, with 7 bases in between. The CDR3 has 16 residues. Germline V gives CDR1 SGHRS, CDR2 YFSETQ.

The CDR3 loop reads CASSLEEATDTQYF. The CDR3 region has the DNA TGTGCCAGCAGCTTGGAAGAGGCCACAGATACGCAGTATTTT. This sequence joins TRBV5-6 and TRBJ2-3; no firm D call. There are 14 residues in the CDR3. In germline, CDR1 is SGHDT, CDR2 YYEEEE. The V and J ends lost 0 bases and 2 bases respectively, with 7 bases between them.

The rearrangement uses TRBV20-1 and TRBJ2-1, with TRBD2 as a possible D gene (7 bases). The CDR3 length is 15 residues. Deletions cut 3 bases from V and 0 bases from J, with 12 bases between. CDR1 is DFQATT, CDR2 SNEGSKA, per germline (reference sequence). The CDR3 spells CSARGGGPSYNEQFF. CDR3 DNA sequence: TGCAGTGCTAGGGGCGGGGGCCCCTCCTACAATGAGCAGTTCTTC.

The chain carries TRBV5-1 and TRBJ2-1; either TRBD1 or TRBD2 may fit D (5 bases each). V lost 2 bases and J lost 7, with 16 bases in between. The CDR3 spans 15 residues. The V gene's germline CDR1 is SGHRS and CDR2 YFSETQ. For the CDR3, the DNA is TGCGCCAGCAGCTTAGACGGGGACGTATTGAATGAGCAGTTCTTC. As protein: CASSLDGDVLNEQFF. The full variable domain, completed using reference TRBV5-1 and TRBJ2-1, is KAGVTQTPRYLIKTRGQQVTLSCSPISGHRSVSWYQQTPGQGLQFLFEYFSETQRNKGNFPGRFSGRQFSNSRSEMNVSTLELGDSALYLCASSLDGDVLNEQFFGPGTRLTVL.

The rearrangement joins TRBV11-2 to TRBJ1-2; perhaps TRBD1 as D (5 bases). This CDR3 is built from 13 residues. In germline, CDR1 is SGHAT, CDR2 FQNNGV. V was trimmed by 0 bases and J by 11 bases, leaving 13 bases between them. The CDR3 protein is CASSLDARARYTF. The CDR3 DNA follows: TGTGCCAGCAGCTTAGATGCCAGGGCGCGGTACACCTTC.

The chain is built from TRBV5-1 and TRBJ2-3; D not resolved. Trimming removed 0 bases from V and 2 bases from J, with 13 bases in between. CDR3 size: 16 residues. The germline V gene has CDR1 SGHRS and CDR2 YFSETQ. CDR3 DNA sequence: TGCGCCAGCAGCTTGGGTTCCAGCCTTTTCACAGATACGCAGTATTTT. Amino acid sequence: CASSLGSSLFTDTQYF.

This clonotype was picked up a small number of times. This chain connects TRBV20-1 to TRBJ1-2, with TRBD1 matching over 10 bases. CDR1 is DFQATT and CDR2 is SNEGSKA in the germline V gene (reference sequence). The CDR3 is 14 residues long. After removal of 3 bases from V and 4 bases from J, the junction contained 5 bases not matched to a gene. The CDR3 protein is CSASRDRGVYGYTF. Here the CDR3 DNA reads TGCAGTGCTAGCCGGGACAGGGGTGTCTATGGCTACACCTTC.

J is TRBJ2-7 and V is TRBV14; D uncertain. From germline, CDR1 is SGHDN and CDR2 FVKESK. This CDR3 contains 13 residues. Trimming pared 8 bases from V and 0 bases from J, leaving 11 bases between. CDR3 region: CASRTESSYEQYF. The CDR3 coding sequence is TGTGCCAGCCGGACGGAGAGCTCCTACGAGCAGTACTTC. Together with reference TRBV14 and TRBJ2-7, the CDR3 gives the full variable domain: EAGVTQFPSHSVIEKGQTVTLRCDPISGHDNLYWYRRVMGKEIKFLLHFVKESKQDESGMPNNRFLAERTGGTYSTLKVQPAELEDSGVYFCASRTESSYEQYFGPGTRLTVT.

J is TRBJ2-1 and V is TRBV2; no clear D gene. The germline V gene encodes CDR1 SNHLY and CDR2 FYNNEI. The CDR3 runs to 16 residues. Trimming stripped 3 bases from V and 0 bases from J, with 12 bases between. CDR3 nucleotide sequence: TGTGCCAGCAGTGAGCGTCTAACGAGCTCCTACAATGAGCAGTTCTTC. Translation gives CASSERLTSSYNEQFF. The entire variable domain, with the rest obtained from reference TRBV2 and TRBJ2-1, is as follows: EPEVTQTPSHQVTQMGQEVILRCVPISNHLYFYWYRQILGQKVEFLVSFYNNEISEKSEIFDDQFSVERPDGSNFTLKIRSTKLEDSAMYFCASSERLTSSYNEQFFGPGTRLTVL.

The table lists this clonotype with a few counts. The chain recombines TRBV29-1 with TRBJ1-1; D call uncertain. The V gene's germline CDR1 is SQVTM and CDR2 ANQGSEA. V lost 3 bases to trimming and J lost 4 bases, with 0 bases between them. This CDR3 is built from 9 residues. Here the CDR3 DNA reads TGCAGCGTTGACACTGAAGCTTTCTTT. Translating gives CSVDTEAFF.

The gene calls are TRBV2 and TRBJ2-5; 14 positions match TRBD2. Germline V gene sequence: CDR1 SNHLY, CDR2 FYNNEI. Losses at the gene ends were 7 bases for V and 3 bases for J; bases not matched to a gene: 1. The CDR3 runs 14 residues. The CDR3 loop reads CASTTSGREETQYF. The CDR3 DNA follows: TGTGCCAGCACGACTAGCGGGAGGGAAGAGACCCAGTACTTC.

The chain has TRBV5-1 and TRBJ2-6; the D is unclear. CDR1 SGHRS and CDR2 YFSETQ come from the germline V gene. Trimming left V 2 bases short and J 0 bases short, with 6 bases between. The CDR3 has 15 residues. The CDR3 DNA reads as TGCGCCAGCAGCTTCGCGCACTCTGGGGCCAACGTCCTGACTTTC. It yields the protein CASSFAHSGANVLTF.

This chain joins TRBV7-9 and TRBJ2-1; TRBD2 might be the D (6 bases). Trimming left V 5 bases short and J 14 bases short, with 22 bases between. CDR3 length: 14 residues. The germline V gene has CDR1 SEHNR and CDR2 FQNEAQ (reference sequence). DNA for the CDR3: TGTGCCAGCAGCGCCCCTTACCGGGACTGGGATGAGTTCTTC. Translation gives CASSAPYRDWDEFF.

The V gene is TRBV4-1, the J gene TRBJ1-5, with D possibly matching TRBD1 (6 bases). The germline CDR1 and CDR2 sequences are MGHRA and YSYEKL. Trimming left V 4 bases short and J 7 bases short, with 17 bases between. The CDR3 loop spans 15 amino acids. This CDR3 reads CASSPPGTGRQPQHF. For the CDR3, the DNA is TGCGCCAGCAGCCCTCCTGGTACAGGGCGGCAGCCCCAGCATTTT.

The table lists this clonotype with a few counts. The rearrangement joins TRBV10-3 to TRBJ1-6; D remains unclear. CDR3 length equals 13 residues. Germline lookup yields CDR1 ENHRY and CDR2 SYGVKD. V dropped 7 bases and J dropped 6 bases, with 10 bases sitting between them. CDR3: CAIKRAGNSPLHF. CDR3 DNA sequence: TGTGCCATCAAGAGGGCCGGTAATTCACCCCTCCACTTT.

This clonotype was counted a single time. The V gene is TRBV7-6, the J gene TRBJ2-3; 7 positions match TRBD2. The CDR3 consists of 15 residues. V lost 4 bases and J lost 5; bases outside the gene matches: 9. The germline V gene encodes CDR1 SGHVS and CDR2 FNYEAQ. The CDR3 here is CASSSLGGSGDTQYF. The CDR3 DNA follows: TGTGCCAGCAGCTCCCTGGGCGGGAGTGGAGATACGCAGTATTTT.

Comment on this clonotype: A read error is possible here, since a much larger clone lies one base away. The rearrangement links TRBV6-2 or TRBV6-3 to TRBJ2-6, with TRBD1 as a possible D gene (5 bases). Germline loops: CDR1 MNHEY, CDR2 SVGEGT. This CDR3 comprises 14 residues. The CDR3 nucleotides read TGTGCCAGCAGGGGTGTCTCTGGGGCCAACGTCCCGACTTTC. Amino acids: CASRGVSGANVPTF.

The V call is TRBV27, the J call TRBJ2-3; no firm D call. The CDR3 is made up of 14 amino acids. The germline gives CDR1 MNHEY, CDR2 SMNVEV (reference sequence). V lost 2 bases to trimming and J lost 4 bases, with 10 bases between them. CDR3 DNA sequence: TGTGCCAGCAGTTTAGTCCAGGCATCAGATACGCAGTATTTT. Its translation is CASSLVQASDTQYF.